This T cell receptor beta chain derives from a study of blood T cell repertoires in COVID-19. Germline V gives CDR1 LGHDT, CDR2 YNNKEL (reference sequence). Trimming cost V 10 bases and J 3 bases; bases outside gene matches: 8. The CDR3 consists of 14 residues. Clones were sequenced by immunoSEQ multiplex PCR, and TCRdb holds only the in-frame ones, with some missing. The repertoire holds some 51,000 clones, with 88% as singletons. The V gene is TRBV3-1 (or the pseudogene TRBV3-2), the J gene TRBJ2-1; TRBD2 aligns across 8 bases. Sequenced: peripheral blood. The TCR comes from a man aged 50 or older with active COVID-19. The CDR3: CATRGGRVYNEQFF. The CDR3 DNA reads TGTGCCACCCGGGGGGGCAGAGTCTACAATGAGCAGTTCTTC.